The text below deals with one T cell receptor (beta chain). These data come from a study of blood T cell repertoires in COVID-19. Study background: Material from acute and convalescent COVID-19 was sourced from the United States, Italy and Spain.

Here immunoSEQ multiplex PCR was the method, and the copy in TCRdb shows in-frame clones only, minus some. The table has about 270,000 clones, roughly 79% seen once. The germline V gene has CDR1 SGHVS and CDR2 FQNEAQ. The V gene end was trimmed by 3 bases and the J gene end by 11 bases; junction bases not matched to a gene: 10. This CDR3 has 14 amino acids. The chain combines TRBV7-8 with TRBJ2-3; 8 bases are shared with TRBD2. The sample comprised peripheral blood. The TCR comes from a woman aged 60 to 75 with active or convalescent COVID-19. In nucleotides, the CDR3 is TGTGCCAGCAGCTTGCCCCGGCCGGGACTAGGGCAGTATTTT. It translates to CASSLPRPGLGQYF.